These 5 T cell receptor beta chains came from one sample sequenced in a study of cytotoxic CD8 clonotypes in ibrutinib-treated CLL. Method: immunoSEQ multiplex PCR; TCRdb's copy keeps in-frame clones and lacks some. The sample comprises approximately 150,000 clones, 88% of which are singletons, and over 2.5% rests with the top ten. The sequencing here drew on PBMCs, taken at disease progression, from a patient treated with ibrutinib. These receptors all come from a human donor with chronic lymphocytic leukemia.

V usage is TRBV18 and J usage is TRBJ2-2; no firm D call. This CDR3 spans 14 amino acids. V shed 0 bases and J shed 0 bases, with 2 bases lying between them. CDR1 and CDR2 (germline): KGHSH, LQKENI. The DNA for the CDR3 is TGTGCCAGCTCACCACCGACGAACACCGGGGAGCTGTTTTTT. As protein: CASSPPTNTGELFF.

This chain connects TRBV19 to TRBJ2-7, with 11 bases fitting TRBD1. Trimming cost V 2 bases and J 3 bases; bases outside gene matches: 3. Germline V gives CDR1 LNHDA, CDR2 SQIVND (reference sequence). The CDR3 loop spans 15 amino acids. The CDR3 spells CASSIRGQGGYEQYF. The CDR3 nucleotides are TGTGCCAGTAGTATAAGGGGACAGGGGGGCTACGAGCAGTACTTC.

J is TRBJ1-2 and V is TRBV7-3, with D perhaps TRBD1 (5 bases). The CDR3 covers 14 residues. Trimming cost V 5 bases and J 3 bases, with 13 bases left between them. Germline CDR1 is SGHTA and CDR2 is FQGTGA. The CDR3, as DNA: TGTGCCAGCAGCCCGACGGGGGAACACTATGGCTACACCTTC. It codes for CASSPTGEHYGYTF.

The chain carries TRBV5-8 and TRBJ1-2; D ambiguous. This CDR3 comprises 15 residues. Germline-derived CDR1 and CDR2 are SGHTS and YDEGEE. The V end was cut by 1 base, the J end by 4 bases, with 14 bases between. In DNA, the CDR3 is TGTGCCAGCAGCTTGACCCTCCGGGAGGCCTATGGCTACACCTTC. The encoded protein is CASSLTLREAYGYTF.

The genes are TRBV27 and TRBJ1-1, with D possibly TRBD1 on 5 matching bases. This CDR3 region has 13 residues. The V gene's germline CDR1 is MNHEY and CDR2 SMNVEV (reference sequence). V was trimmed by 3 bases and J by 4 bases, leaving 9 bases between them. In DNA form, the CDR3 reads TGTGCCAGCAGTTTGGGGGTAGGCACTGAAGCTTTCTTT. Its translation is CASSLGVGTEAFF.